The 25 T cell receptor beta chains given below trace back to one sample, sequenced in a study of read filtering for tumor transcriptome and immune sequencing. The library was built from roughly 400 ng RNA with molecular barcoded adaptors for alpha/delta and beta/gamma chains. Each CDR3 protein gets one entry after TCRdb re-called the reads with MiXCR. The sample shows 40,000 to 50,000 distinct CDR3 sequences, 15% to 20% of them seen only once. Sequenced input: a population of CD138-negative cells sorted from bone marrow. Receptors originate from a donor aged 40 or older with multiple myeloma.

Comments on this clonotype: It may be a read error: a sequence one base away is much more abundant. The V call is TRBV19, the J call TRBJ2-1; the D gene could be TRBD1 or TRBD2 (5 bases each). CDR3 length: 11 amino acids. Germline V lookup: CDR1 LNHDA, CDR2 SQIVND (reference sequence). DNA for the CDR3: TGTGCCAGTAGTATGGGGGAGAAGCAGCTCTTC. Its translation is CASSMGEKQLF.

This clonotype was counted ten times or more. This chain joins TRBV12-3 or TRBV12-4 and TRBJ1-4, with a possible D match to TRBD1 (6 bases). The CDR3 has 14 amino acids. The V end lost 3 bases, the J end lost 8 bases, and 13 bases lay between the germline ends. CDR3 region: CASSLGQAGEKLFF. In DNA form, the CDR3 reads TGTGCCAGCAGTTTGGGACAAGCGGGGGAAAAACTGTTTTTT.

Concerning this clonotype: Possible read error: a much larger clone is one base away. V usage is TRBV20-1 and J usage is TRBJ2-7; TRBD1 matches 7 bases. The CDR3 totals 15 residues. J was trimmed by 2 bases and V by 5 bases; bases with no gene match: 12. Germline values: CDR1 DFQATT, CDR2 SNEGSKA (reference sequence). This CDR3 is CSAGRGQSVPYEQYF. The CDR3, as DNA: TGCAGTGCTGGCCGGGGACAGTCCGTCCCCTACGAGCAGTACTTC.

The rearrangement uses TRBV20-1 and TRBJ1-2, with 8 bases matching TRBD1. The CDR3 is 14 amino acids. In germline, CDR1 is DFQATT, CDR2 SNEGSKA (reference sequence). V trimming: 4 bases; J trimming: 5 bases; junction bases outside the gene matches: 9. In nucleotides, the CDR3 is TGCAGTGCTAACCTAGGACAGGGAGCGTATGGCTACACCTTC. This sequence encodes CSANLGQGAYGYTF.

This clonotype has a count of ten or more. The chain links TRBV7-9 to TRBJ2-1, with 14 bases identical to TRBD2. CDR1 is SEHNR and CDR2 is FQNEAQ in the germline V gene (reference sequence). The length of the CDR3 is 16 residues. The ends lost 5 bases at V and 11 bases at J; junction bases unmatched: 11. The CDR3 protein is CASSPGTSGGLQKQFF. In nucleotides, the CDR3 is TGTGCCAGCAGCCCCGGGACTAGCGGGGGCCTCCAAAAGCAGTTCTTC.

In this sample, this clonotype turned up many times. The chain recombines TRBV4-2 with TRBJ2-7, with no clear D. There are 12 residues in the CDR3. Germline-derived CDR1 and CDR2 are LGHNA and YNFKEQ. Trimming removed 2 bases at V and 6 bases at J, with 8 bases between. The CDR3: CASSQSPGEQYF. The CDR3 region has the DNA TGTGCCAGCAGCCAATCCCCAGGCGAGCAGTACTTC.

This clonotype was found many times. V gene TRBV24-1 combines with J gene TRBJ2-5; D possibly corresponds to TRBD2 (5 bases). In germline, CDR1 is KGHDR, CDR2 SFDVKD. The V end was cut by 3 bases, the J end by 2 bases, with 12 bases between. The length of the CDR3 is 15 residues. CDR3 bases: TGTGCCACCAGTGATACCACAAGGACTCAAGAGACCCAGTACTTC. It specifies CATSDTTRTQETQYF.

A remark on this clonotype: A much more abundant neighbour one base away suggests this may be a read error. The chain employs TRBV28 and TRBJ2-3; D is tentatively TRBD1 or TRBD2 (5 bases each). The CDR3 is 15 residues long. Germline-derived CDR1 and CDR2 are MDHEN and SYDVKM. The CDR3 sequence is CSSSPPGTKTDTQYF. In nucleotides, the CDR3 is TGTTCCAGCAGTCCTCCTGGGACCAAAACAGATACGCAGTATTTT.

As for this clonotype: It may be a read error: a sequence one base away is much more abundant. No conserved phenylalanine or tryptophan is present at the end of the CDR3, so a read error is the likely explanation. This chain links TRBV20-1 with TRBJ1-1, with 9 bases identical to TRBD1. Germline trimming cut 6 bases from V and 4 bases from J; bases unmatched to any gene: 12. This CDR3 has 15 amino acids. The germline CDR1 and CDR2 sequences are DFQATT and SNEGSKA (reference sequence). The CDR3 region is CSAFPGQGSLTEAFS. The CDR3 DNA follows: TGCAGTGCCTTCCCGGGACAGGGATCTCTCACTGAAGCTTTCTCT.

This clonotype was recorded many times. The V gene is TRBV10-3, the J gene TRBJ2-1, with 8 bases identical to TRBD1. CDR3 size: 14 residues. Germline V gene lookup returns CDR1 ENHRY and CDR2 SYGVKD. V was clipped by 6 bases and J by 8 bases; unmatched bases: 9. CDR3 region: CAIRVTGVTDEQFF. CDR3 coding DNA: TGTGCCATCAGGGTGACAGGGGTGACGGATGAGCAGTTCTTC.

This clonotype was seen repeatedly, ten times or more. The chain employs TRBV7-9 and TRBJ2-7; D not certain. Germline V gene lookup returns CDR1 SEHNR and CDR2 FQNEAQ (reference sequence). The CDR3 is 11 amino acids. V lost 5 bases and J lost 0, with 2 bases in between. CDR3: CASSDSYEQYF. The CDR3 region has the DNA TGTGCCAGCAGCGACTCCTACGAGCAGTACTTC.

This clonotype was found many times. The V and J genes are TRBV7-9 and TRBJ2-1, with 10 bases that match TRBD2. The germline gives CDR1 SEHNR, CDR2 FQNEAQ (reference sequence). V lost 4 bases, J lost 10 bases, and 19 bases stayed unmatched. The CDR3 spans 18 residues. The CDR3 loop reads CASSSTPPPSGRAGEQFF. The CDR3 DNA reads TGTGCCAGCAGCTCTACCCCCCCGCCGAGCGGGAGGGCCGGCGAGCAGTTCTTC.

This chain connects TRBV20-1 to TRBJ2-7, with D perhaps assigned TRBD1 or TRBD2 (5 bases each). Germline loops: CDR1 DFQATT, CDR2 SNEGSKA (reference sequence). The CDR3 is made up of 14 amino acids. Trimming shortened V by 5 bases and J by 0 bases, and 14 bases separated the two germline ends. CDR3 coding DNA: TGCAGTGCTGACAGTGTCGGGACCTCCTACGAGCAGTACTTC. This translates into CSADSVGTSYEQYF.

Many counts were recorded for this clonotype. This rearrangement joins TRBV5-1 to TRBJ1-6; 9 bases are a match to TRBD1. CDR3 length: 16 amino acids. Germline V gene lookup returns CDR1 SGHRS and CDR2 YFSETQ. With V trimmed by 4 bases and J by 9 bases, 11 bases remained unmatched. CDR3 sequence (DNA): TGCGCCAGCAGCCCGGGACTAGGACAGGGGATTTCACCCCTCCACTTT. Its translation is CASSPGLGQGISPLHF.

This clonotype showed up many times. The chain is built from TRBV7-2 and TRBJ2-5, with D hard to call. CDR3 size: 13 residues. In germline, CDR1 is SGHTA, CDR2 FQGNSA. V lost 5 bases, J lost 2 bases, and 9 bases lay in between. Here the CDR3 reads CASSPKIQETQYF. The CDR3 bases are TGTGCCAGCAGCCCCAAGATTCAAGAGACCCAGTACTTC.

CDR3 coding DNA: TGTGCCAGCAGCCAAGATGTCGGACTAGCTGGGGCCAACGTCCTGACTTTC. It translates to CASSQDVGLAGANVLTF. This sequence joins TRBV14 and TRBJ2-6; TRBD2 aligns across 7 bases. V dropped 0 bases and J dropped 2; count of bases not matched to a gene: 4. Germline loops: CDR1 SGHDN, CDR2 FVKESK. This CDR3 has 17 amino acids.

This clonotype was seen many times. This rearrangement joins TRBV29-1 to TRBJ2-2; TRBD2 agrees at 7 bases. V lost 4 bases, J lost 4 bases, and 3 bases stayed unmatched. The CDR3 has 13 amino acids. Germline loops: CDR1 SQVTM, CDR2 ANQGSEA. The CDR3 loop is CSVVWGGTGELFF. The CDR3 nucleotides read TGCAGCGTTGTTTGGGGGGGCACCGGGGAGCTGTTTTTT.

This clonotype was detected many times. The gene calls are TRBV5-1 and TRBJ2-1, with a possible D match to TRBD2 (6 bases). CDR3 length: 14 residues. Trimming shortened V by 3 bases and J by 9 bases, and 16 bases separated the two germline ends. Germline CDR1 SGHRS, CDR2 YFSETQ. This chain's CDR3 is CASSSRRAEREQFF. CDR3 nucleotide sequence: TGCGCCAGCAGCTCTAGGAGGGCCGAGCGTGAGCAGTTCTTC.

This clonotype showed up many times. The chain carries TRBV7-2 and TRBJ2-7; maybe TRBD1 (6 bases). This CDR3 has 13 amino acids. Germline loops: CDR1 SGHTA, CDR2 FQGNSA. Trimming removed 0 bases from V and 4 bases from J, with 7 bases in between. The CDR3 is CASSLAQGYEQYF. The CDR3 DNA is TGTGCCAGCAGCTTAGCACAGGGATACGAGCAGTACTTC.

This clonotype was seen ten or more times. This sequence joins TRBV7-9 and TRBJ2-5, with D perhaps matching TRBD1 (7 bases). Germline V gives CDR1 SEHNR, CDR2 FQNEAQ (reference sequence). The germline V and J ends were trimmed by 3 bases and 4 bases, with 9 bases remaining between them. The CDR3 is made up of 13 amino acids. CDR3 protein: CASSFQGGETQYF. The CDR3 nucleotides read TGTGCCAGCAGCTTCCAGGGGGGAGAGACCCAGTACTTC.

Concerning this clonotype: A much larger clone is a single base away; this may be a read error. The chain joins TRBV5-1 to TRBJ2-1, with 9 bases lining up with TRBD2. In germline, CDR1 is SGHRS, CDR2 YFSETQ. The CDR3 spans 15 residues. The CDR3 DNA sequence: TGCGCCAGCGGCTTGGTATTAGCGGGAGCCCCTGAGCAGTTCTTC. Amino acids: CASGLVLAGAPEQFF.

Worth noting for this clonotype: A much more abundant neighbour one base away suggests this may be a read error. The conserved final phenylalanine or tryptophan is absent from the CDR3, which likely points to a read error. The V and J genes are TRBV29-1 and TRBJ1-1; D is ambiguous. Germline V gene sequence: CDR1 SQVTM, CDR2 ANQGSEA. V was clipped by 2 bases and J by 5 bases, with 6 bases between them. This CDR3 comprises 11 residues. The CDR3 sequence is CSVEQHTEAFL. The DNA of the CDR3 is TGCAGCGTTGAACAGCATACTGAAGCTTTCCTT.

A few counts support this clonotype. The chain employs TRBV12-3 or TRBV12-4 and TRBJ2-3, with TRBD1 identical over 8 bases. The CDR3 length is 13 residues. With V trimmed by 7 bases and J by 5 bases, 5 bases remained unmatched. The chain's CDR3 is CASNRQGRDTQYF. The CDR3 bases are TGTGCCAGCAACCGACAGGGGAGAGATACGCAGTATTTT.

This clonotype was seen ten or more times. The chain carries TRBV15 and TRBJ2-1; 7 nucleotides align to TRBD2. Germline CDR1 is LNHNV and CDR2 is YYDKDF (reference sequence). The trim removed 0 bases at V and 7 bases at J, leaving 12 bases unmatched. This CDR3 spans 17 amino acids. Written as DNA, the CDR3 is TGTGCCACCAGCAGAGATCAGCGGGATCTCCCGGGGAATGAGCAGTTCTTC. This sequence encodes CATSRDQRDLPGNEQFF.

This clonotype was observed many times. The rearrangement links TRBV24-1 to TRBJ2-1; no definite D call. Trimming shortened V by 4 bases and J by 0 bases, and 12 bases separated the two germline ends. The CDR3 is 16 residues long. Germline CDR1 KGHDR, CDR2 SFDVKD. The CDR3 spells CATSDPDGDSYNEQFF. For the CDR3, the DNA is TGTGCCACCAGTGACCCGGACGGAGACTCCTACAATGAGCAGTTCTTC.